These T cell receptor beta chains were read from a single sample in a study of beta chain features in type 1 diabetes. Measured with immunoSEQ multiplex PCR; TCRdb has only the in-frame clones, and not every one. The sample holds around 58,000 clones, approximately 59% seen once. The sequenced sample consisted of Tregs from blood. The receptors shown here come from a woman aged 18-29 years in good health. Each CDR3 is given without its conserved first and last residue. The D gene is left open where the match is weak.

ASANLRLGSYEQY	TRBJ2-7	TRBV6-5	.
ASSSQNEKLF	TRBJ1-4	TRBV5-1	.
ASSIVFSPGGGGYT	TRBJ1-2	TRBV27	TRBD1
ASSQDKGGQPQH	TRBJ1-5	TRBV4-3	.
ASSMRQLSAEAF	TRBJ1-1	TRBV19	.
ASSWDYHEQY	TRBJ2-7	TRBV7-9	TRBD2
ASSGARGGSEAF	TRBJ1-1	TRBV9	.
ASSLFSVRSTEAF	TRBJ1-1	TRBV7-9	.
ASAPLGAGGPNEQF	TRBJ2-1	TRBV18	TRBD2
ASSPGQGSYEQY	TRBJ2-7	TRBV25-1	TRBD1
ASSLERGRNYGYT	TRBJ1-2	TRBV7-9	TRBD1
ATGTGAGGANVLT	TRBJ2-6	TRBV5-1	TRBD1
ASSIRGQPNTEAF	TRBJ1-1	TRBV19	.
ASRDSYEQY	TRBJ2-7	TRBV5-1	.
ASVAGGLNTGELF	TRBJ2-2	TRBV6-1	TRBD2
AWISDEAF	TRBJ1-1	TRBV30	.
AISYLRTGSSDFRDTQY	TRBJ2-3	TRBV10-3	TRBD1